This T cell receptor beta chain was captured in a study of a mutant IDH1 vaccine in newly diagnosed glioma. Overall study: Previous treatment comprised radiotherapy, temozolomide, or both, mostly both.

Produced via immunoSEQ multiplex PCR; TCRdb's table is partial and in-frame only. The data contain about 92,000 clones, around 82% of them singletons. Time point described: baseline, week 1 (first vaccination visit). Treatment denoted: pre-vaccination baseline after standard-of-care therapy. CDR3 length: 13 residues. V dropped 5 bases and J dropped 6; count of bases not matched to a gene: 7. Per germline, CDR1 MNHNY and CDR2 SVGAGI (reference sequence). Source: PBMCs, taken from a glioma patient treated with radiotherapy, temozolomide or both. The rearrangement links TRBV6-6 to TRBJ2-7, with 7 bases lining up with TRBD1. The receptor comes from a woman aged 45 to 65 with glioma. In DNA, the CDR3 is TGTGCCAGCAGTACACCGACAGGGACCGAGCAGTACTTC. Its protein product is CASSTPTGTEQYF.